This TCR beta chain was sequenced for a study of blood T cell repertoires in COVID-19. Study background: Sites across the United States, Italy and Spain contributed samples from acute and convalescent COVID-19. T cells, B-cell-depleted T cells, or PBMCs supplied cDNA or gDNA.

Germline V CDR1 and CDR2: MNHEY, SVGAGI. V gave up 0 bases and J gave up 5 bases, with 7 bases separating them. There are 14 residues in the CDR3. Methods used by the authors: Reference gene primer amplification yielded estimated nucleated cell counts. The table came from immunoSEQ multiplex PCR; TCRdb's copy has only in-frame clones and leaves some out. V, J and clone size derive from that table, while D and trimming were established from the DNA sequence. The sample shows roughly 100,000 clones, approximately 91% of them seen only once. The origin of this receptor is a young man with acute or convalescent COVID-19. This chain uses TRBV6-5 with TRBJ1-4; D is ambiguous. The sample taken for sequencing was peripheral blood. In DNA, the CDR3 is TGTGCCAGCAGTTACTCGACGGGGAATGAAAAACTGTTTTTT. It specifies CASSYSTGNEKLFF.